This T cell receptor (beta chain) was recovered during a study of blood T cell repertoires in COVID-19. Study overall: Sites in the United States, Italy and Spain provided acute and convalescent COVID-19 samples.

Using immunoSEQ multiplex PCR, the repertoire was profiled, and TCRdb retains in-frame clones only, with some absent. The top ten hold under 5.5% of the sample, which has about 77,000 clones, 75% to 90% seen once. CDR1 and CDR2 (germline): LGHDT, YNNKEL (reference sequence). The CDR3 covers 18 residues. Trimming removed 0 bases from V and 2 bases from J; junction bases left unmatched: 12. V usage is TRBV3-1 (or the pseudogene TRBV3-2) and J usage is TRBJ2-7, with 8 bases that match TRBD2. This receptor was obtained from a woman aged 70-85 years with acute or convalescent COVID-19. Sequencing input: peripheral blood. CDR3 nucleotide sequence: TGTGCCAGCAGCCAAGATCCCAAGACTAGCGTGGCAACCTACGAGCAGTACTTC. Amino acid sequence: CASSQDPKTSVATYEQYF.